This T cell receptor beta chain was captured by sequencing in a study of OX40 agonist ivuxolimab in advanced cancers. Repertoires were generated with immunoSEQ multiplex PCR, while TCRdb's copy carries only in-frame clones and drops some. The profile shows about 50,000 clones, approximately 91% of them singletons. Study-wide results and caveats: Some nonresponders additionally presented with little normalized T-cell clonal expansion. Patients who responded partially at 0.1-3.0 mg/kg showed clonal expansion ranking among the lowest. Not determined was the antigen specificity of the expanded peripheral T cells. CD4+ T cells averaged fewer expanded clones than CD8+ T cells.

Trimming at V came to 0 bases and at J to 3 bases, leaving 9 bases not matched to a gene. This CDR3 spans 16 amino acids. Germline V lookup: CDR1 SGHDT, CDR2 YYEEEE. Concerning this clone itself: Its antigen is not known.

This chain joins TRBV5-6 and TRBJ2-7; 7 bases fit TRBD1. The source was CD4+ or CD8+ T cells sorted from blood, collected in a trial of the OX40 agonist ivuxolimab. The receptor was isolated from an adult with an advanced solid tumor such as melanoma, head and neck, liver or kidney cancer. The CDR3, as DNA: TGTGCCAGCAGCTTGGGGGACAGCTTCGATCACTACGAGCAGTACTTC. Translating it yields CASSLGDSFDHYEQYF. Full variable domain (rest looked up from reference TRBV5-6 and TRBJ2-7): DAGVTQSPTHLIKTRGQQVTLRCSPKSGHDTVSWYQQALGQGPQFIFQYYEEEERQRGNFPDRFSGHQFPNYSSELNVNALLLGDSALYLCASSLGDSFDHYEQYFGPGTRLTVT.